The rows below give T cell receptor beta chains drawn from one sample of a study of T cell responses to AZD1222 COVID-19 vaccine. Generated by immunoSEQ multiplex PCR, the TCRdb table keeps only in-frame clones and is missing some. This table has 90,000 to 130,000 clones, roughly 90% appearing once. The sample was peripheral blood, taken 28 days after the second AZD1222 dose. These receptors all come from an adult who received the AZD1222 COVID-19 vaccine. CDR3s include the opening cysteine and the closing phenylalanine or tryptophan. A D gene is named only where the DNA matches it firmly. Some rows mark clone size as missing; the rest say once, few, many or name a class of expanded clone.

len	abundance	v_gene	j_gene	d_gene	CDR3aa	CDR3nt
15	-	TRBV27	TRBJ2-7	TRBD1	CASSPYRTGNYEQYF	TGTGCCAGCAGTCCGTACCGGACAGGGAATTACGAGCAGTACTTC
17	-	TRBV25-1	TRBJ2-3	TRBD1	CASSEDTGTGWADTQYF	TGTGCCAGCAGTGAAGACACAGGGACAGGGTGGGCAGATACGCAGTATTTT
14	-	TRBV11-2	TRBJ2-7	TRBD1	CASSLRTGYYEQYF	TGTGCCAGCAGCTTGAGGACAGGGTACTACGAGCAGTACTTC
12	few	TRBV15	TRBJ1-2	-	CATSTKTLGYTF	TGTGCCACCAGCACAAAGACACTTGGCTACACCTTC
14	-	TRBV2	TRBJ2-1	-	CASSGGWTLIEQFF	TGTGCCAGCAGTGGGGGATGGACACTCATAGAGCAGTTCTTC
15	few	TRBV4-2	TRBJ1-5	-	CASSQELDQYQPQHF	TGTGCCAGCAGCCAAGAATTGGATCAATATCAGCCCCAGCATTTT
12	-	TRBV28	TRBJ1-5	-	CASSWDLQPQHF	TGTGCCAGCAGTTGGGACTTACAGCCCCAGCATTTT
14	-	TRBV19	TRBJ2-1	-	CASSMEGLYNEQFF	TGTGCCAGTAGTATGGAGGGACTCTACAATGAGCAGTTCTTC
13	-	TRBV10-1	TRBJ2-2	-	CASSGSYTGELFF	TGCGCCAGCAGTGGGTCCTACACCGGGGAGCTGTTTTTT
12	-	TRBV28	TRBJ2-7	-	CASSYRDYEQYF	TGTGCCAGCAGTTACAGGGACTACGAGCAGTACTTC
15	-	TRBV5-4	TRBJ1-5	-	CASSPAPNSNQPQHF	TGTGCCAGCAGCCCGGCCCCTAATAGCAATCAGCCCCAGCATTTT
16	-	TRBV4-1	TRBJ2-1	-	CASSQDPDLGNNEQFF	TGCGCCAGCAGCCAAGATCCGGATTTGGGGAACAATGAGCAGTTCTTC